This T cell receptor (beta chain) emerged from a study of cytomegalovirus exposure and HLA in healthy donors. V lost 3 bases and J lost 0, with 9 bases in between. In germline, CDR1 is MDHEN, CDR2 SYDVKM. CDR3 length: 14 residues. 13 Jbeta primers and 60 Vbeta primers were used for the PCR. Some clones are missing from TCRdb's copy, which holds only in-frame ones; the method was immunoSEQ multiplex PCR. The repertoire consists of approximately 140,000 clones, with about 80% occurring once and the leading ten covering 2.7%. The source of this sequence is a boy younger than 10 in good health and CMV-seronegative. The specimen sequenced was PBMCs. This rearrangement joins TRBV28 to TRBJ2-7; unclear D gene. The CDR3 is CASSLAESSYEQYV. The CDR3 DNA follows: TGTGCCAGCAGTTTGGCGGAGAGCTCCTACGAGCAGTACGTC.